One TCR beta chain is described in this entry. The antigen remains unidentified. The assay was immunoSEQ multiplex PCR, and TCRdb's table has in-frame clones only and misses some. Here the sample spans about 100,000 clones, more than 85% being singletons. The data were taken from a study of graft-versus-host responses after intestinal transplantation. Study background: Transplantation in recipients was multivisceral, liver-intestinal, or isolated intestinal.

Overall study results and limits: Across patients carrying graft-donor T cell macrochimerism, allografts held high graft-versus-host to host-versus-graft clonal ratios.

CDR1 is SEHNR, CDR2 FQNEAQ, per germline (reference sequence). Trimming stripped 5 bases from V and 4 bases from J, with 15 bases between. CDR3 size: 15 residues. This chain uses TRBV7-9 with TRBJ1-5; tentatively, D is TRBD1 (5 bases). The origin of this receptor is a human donor who was the organ donor for an intestinal transplant. The sequences come from unstimulated CD4+ T cells sorted from spleen or lymph node cells, collected before transplant. CDR3 nucleotides: TGTGCCAGCAGCCCAGGGTCACAGCGAAATCAGCCCCAGCATTTT. It specifies CASSPGSQRNQPQHF. The complete variable domain, with remaining parts taken from reference TRBV7-9 and TRBJ1-5, reads DTGVSQNPRHKITKRGQNVTFRCDPISEHNRLYWYRQTLGQGPEFLTYFQNEAQLEKSRLLSDRFSAERPKGSFSTLEIQRTEQGDSAMYLCASSPGSQRNQPQHFGDGTRLSIL.